This T cell receptor (beta chain) was profiled in a study of blood T cell repertoires in COVID-19. Study-wide background: Sites across the United States, Italy and Spain contributed samples from acute and convalescent COVID-19. T cells, B-cell-depleted T cells, or PBMCs supplied cDNA or gDNA.

The Seattle patients joined while their infection was active and were tracked longitudinally afterward. As originally analysed: It was from reference gene primer amplification that nucleated cell counts were estimated. Profiling relied on immunoSEQ multiplex PCR, and the TCRdb table lists in-frame clones only, not all of them. V and J calls and clone size follow that table, whereas D and trimming were derived from the DNA. The repertoire includes 200,000 to 300,000 clones, 70% to 90% of them detected once, and more than 4.5% sits in the top ten. The source is a woman aged 60 to 75 with COVID-19, enrolled during active disease. The sequencing sample was made of peripheral blood.

CDR3 in amino acids: CASSPPLLYEAFF. As DNA, the CDR3 is TGTGCCAGTAGCCCTCCTCTTTTGTATGAAGCTTTCTTT. The rearrangement uses TRBV19 and TRBJ1-1; D gene unclear. V lost 6 bases to trimming and J lost 7 bases, with 15 bases between them. In germline, CDR1 is LNHDA, CDR2 SQIVND (reference sequence). The CDR3 spans 13 residues.